This T cell receptor (beta chain) was captured in a study of glioma-infiltrating T cells. Study overall: Samples included WHO grade II oligodendrogliomas or astrocytomas and initial-diagnosis grade IV glioblastomas. Presurgical dexamethasone in glioma patients lasted six or fewer days. Approximately 920,000 peripheral T cells were targeted at roughly 4.5- to 10-fold coverage.

Amplification of TCR alpha and beta CDR3 regions from RNA used iRepertoire nested multiplex PCR. TCRdb re-derived calls from the multiplex PCR reads in MiXCR, one entry per CDR3 protein. The data show around 350,000 distinct CDR3 sequences, 35% to 45% seen once. Findings and caveats of the study: A blood CDR3 motif signature was depleted in highly divergent patients.

This clonotype was seen repeatedly, ten times or more. Its antigen is not identified. V was pared by 5 bases and J by 1 base, with 11 bases between. The CDR3 runs to 14 residues. Germline assignment: CDR1 MNHNS and CDR2 SASEGT. This chain links TRBV6-1 with TRBJ1-1; D is uncertain. The sequencing sample was made of glioma tissue, nonneoplastic brain tissue, or PBMCs (not recorded which). This receptor was taken from a human donor with low-grade glioma or glioblastoma, undergoing nonglioma brain surgery, or in good health (not recorded which). The CDR3 here is CASSYIAANTEAFF. The CDR3, as DNA: TGTGCCAGCAGTTACATTGCGGCGAACACTGAAGCTTTCTTT.